Listed here are 17 T cell receptor beta chains from one sample, sequenced in a study of blood T cell repertoires in COVID-19 (dated by TCRdb to 2018 to 2021). Libraries were built with the immunoSEQ multiplex PCR assay. TCRdb took this table from immuneACCESS and kept in-frame rearrangements with V and J called. Such tables lack part of the clones; where checked against another copy, unresolved V genes explain under half of the gap, and the rest is unexplained. The sample profile shows approximately 120,000 clones; about four fifths of them were found once. Of the sample, about 11% falls within the top ten clones. Sequencing used peripheral blood. The receptors derive from a man in his sixties with acute or convalescent COVID-19.

The chain couples TRBV18 to TRBJ1-2, with no clear D. This CDR3 has 14 residues. V lost 1 base and J 2 bases, leaving 8 bases between the germline ends. Germline CDR1 and CDR2: KGHSH and LQKENI. The CDR3 nucleotides read TGTGCCAGCTCACCACTACCGGGGAACTATGGCTACACCTTC. Translation gives CASSPLPGNYGYTF.

J is TRBJ2-2 and V is TRBV19, with 10 bases fitting TRBD2. V was clipped by 1 base and J by 6 bases; unmatched bases: 2. Per the germline V gene, CDR1 is LNHDA and CDR2 is SQIVND (reference sequence). CDR3 length equals 15 residues. CDR3 DNA sequence: TGTGCCAGTAGTATAGGCCTAGCGGGAGCCGGGGAGCTGTTTTTT. Translation gives CASSIGLAGAGELFF.

The CDR3 here is CASSYGGDTAEAFF. The DNA for the CDR3 is TGTGCCAGCAGTTATGGGGGCGATACGGCTGAAGCTTTCTTT. This sequence joins TRBV6-6 and TRBJ1-1; TRBD1 is a possible D gene (6 bases). V was shortened by 3 bases and J by 6 bases, with 14 bases between the two germline ends. The CDR3 has 14 residues. Looked up from germline, CDR1 is MNHNY and CDR2 is SVGAGI (reference sequence).

The chain uses TRBV27 and TRBJ2-7; 9 bases fit TRBD2. Germline V gives CDR1 MNHEY, CDR2 SMNVEV (reference sequence). The CDR3 length is 16 residues. V trimming: 3 bases; J trimming: 3 bases; junction bases outside the gene matches: 9. Here the CDR3 DNA reads TGTGCCAGCAGTTTGTCCGTGGCGGGAGGGCTCTACGAGCAGTACTTC. Translation gives CASSLSVAGGLYEQYF.

The chain recombines TRBV6-5 with TRBJ1-1; the match to TRBD1 covers 7 bases. Germline assignment: CDR1 MNHEY and CDR2 SVGAGI. Trimming took 4 bases from V and 4 from J; bases not matched to a gene: 6. There are 14 residues in the CDR3. CDR3 DNA: TGTGCCAGCAGTTCAACAGGGGTACGCACTGAAGCTTTCTTT. The encoded protein is CASSSTGVRTEAFF.

The genes are TRBV2 and TRBJ2-3; the D gene is possibly TRBD2 (5 bases). The V gene lost 10 bases and the J gene lost 3 bases, with 11 bases spanning the gap. Germline V gene data show CDR1 as SNHLY and CDR2 as FYNNEI. This CDR3 contains 12 residues. The CDR3 loop reads CATLPGTDTQYF. In DNA, the CDR3 is TGTGCCACCTTGCCGGGGACAGATACGCAGTATTTT.

This chain links TRBV18 with TRBJ2-6; TRBD1 might be the D (5 bases). CDR3 length: 16 residues. V shed 2 bases and J shed 4 bases, with 12 bases lying between them. Germline CDR1 and CDR2: KGHSH and LQKENI. DNA of the CDR3: TGTGCCAGCTCACCAACACAGGTCTCCGGGGCCAACGTCCTGACTTTC. Translation gives CASSPTQVSGANVLTF.

V and J are TRBV28 and TRBJ2-7, with 7 bases identical to TRBD1. The V gene's germline CDR1 is MDHEN and CDR2 SYDVKM. The CDR3 extends over 12 amino acids. The J segment lost 1 base and the V segment lost 7 bases, leaving 1 base of the junction unmatched. CDR3 residues: CASTRGSYEQYF. The CDR3 DNA is TGTGCCAGCACCAGGGGGTCCTACGAGCAGTACTTC.

The chain links TRBV10-3 to TRBJ2-1; 9 bases fit TRBD2. Looked up from germline, CDR1 is ENHRY and CDR2 is SYGVKD. The junction had 5 bases not matched to a gene; V was cut back by 10 bases and J by 7 bases. There are 12 residues in the CDR3. CDR3 amino acids: CARGTSLNEQFF. The CDR3 DNA sequence: TGTGCCAGGGGGACTAGCCTTAATGAGCAGTTCTTC.

This chain uses TRBV5-1 with TRBJ1-5, with D possibly being TRBD1 (5 bases). CDR1 and CDR2 (germline): SGHRS, YFSETQ. Deletions cut 4 bases from V and 0 bases from J, with 23 bases between. CDR3 length: 19 amino acids. The CDR3 region has the DNA TGCGCCAGCAGCCTCATAAACTGGGGCAGGGTAGATAGCAATCAGCCCCAGCATTTT. Translated, it gives CASSLINWGRVDSNQPQHF.

This clone showed up just once. The rearrangement links TRBV9 to TRBJ2-7; possibly TRBD2 for D (5 bases). Between the trimmed V and J ends, which lost 2 bases and 6 bases, there was a span of 6 bases. Germline loops: CDR1 SGDLS, CDR2 YYNGEE. The CDR3 extends over 11 amino acids. This chain's CDR3 is CASSVSGEQYF. The CDR3 DNA reads as TGTGCCAGCAGCGTGAGCGGCGAGCAGTACTTC. The full variable domain, with the rest looked up from reference TRBV9 and TRBJ2-7, is DSGVTQTPKHLITATGQRVTLRCSPRSGDLSVYWYQQSLDQGLQFLIQYYNGEERAKGNILERFSAQQFPDLHSELNLSSLELGDSALYFCASSVSGEQYFGPGTRLTVT.

The chain has TRBV25-1 and TRBJ2-5, with TRBD2 as a possible D gene (5 bases). The V end lost 4 bases, the J end lost 4 bases, and 10 bases lay between the germline ends. CDR1 and CDR2 (germline): MGHDK, SYGVNS. This CDR3 has 13 amino acids. The CDR3 DNA is TGTGCCAGCAGTGTATCTGGACTAGAGACCCAGTACTTC. It specifies CASSVSGLETQYF.

The V call is TRBV5-4, the J call TRBJ1-2; 9 bases fit TRBD1. CDR3 length: 13 amino acids. J was trimmed by 7 bases and V by 2 bases; bases with no gene match: 3. CDR1 SGHNT and CDR2 YYREEE come from the germline V gene (reference sequence). The CDR3 region is CASSLTGGRGYTF. The CDR3 DNA reads TGTGCCAGCAGCTTAACAGGGGGCCGTGGCTACACCTTC.

This clone was recorded once. This same CDR3 is encoded by further DNA sequences in the sample. The V and J genes are TRBV28 and TRBJ1-5, with a tentative D call TRBD1 (5 bases). The ends were cut back, 6 bases at V and 6 bases at J, with 9 bases in the middle. Germline V gene data show CDR1 as MDHEN and CDR2 as SYDVKM. This CDR3 is built from 12 residues. DNA of the CDR3: TGTGCCAGCAGCCTCCAGGGTCAGCCCCAGCATTTT. It encodes CASSLQGQPQHF.

The rearrangement uses TRBV27 and TRBJ1-2; D remains ambiguous. Per the germline V gene, CDR1 is MNHEY and CDR2 is SMNVEV (reference sequence). This CDR3 spans 17 amino acids. V lost 6 bases and J 5 bases, leaving 25 bases between the germline ends. The CDR3 reads CASSPRNETVTRYGYTF. CDR3 in DNA: TGTGCCAGCAGCCCTCGCAATGAGACGGTGACTAGGTATGGCTACACCTTC.

A few counts support this clone. The V call is TRBV28, the J call TRBJ1-4; a weak D match, TRBD1 (5 bases). Per germline, CDR1 MDHEN and CDR2 SYDVKM. This CDR3 has 13 amino acids. The V and J ends lost 6 bases and 10 bases respectively, with 15 bases between them. DNA for the CDR3: TGTGCCAGCAGGCAACAGGTATACGGAAAACTGTTTTTT. Residues: CASRQQVYGKLFF. Full variable domain (rest looked up from reference TRBV28 and TRBJ1-4): DVKVTQSSRYLVKRTGEKVFLECVQDMDHENMFWYRQDPGLGLRLIYFSYDVKMKEKGDIPEGYSVSREKKERFSLILESASTNQTSMYLCASRQQVYGKLFFGSGTQLSVL.

The chain links TRBV7-8 to TRBJ1-1; the match to TRBD1 covers 9 bases. This CDR3 contains 18 residues. Trimming at V came to 3 bases and at J to 2 bases, leaving 13 bases not matched to a gene. Germline V gene data show CDR1 as SGHVS and CDR2 as FQNEAQ. The CDR3, as DNA: TGTGCCAGCAGCTTCCTACGGGGGACAGGGCTGGGCAACACTGAAGCTTTCTTT. Translating gives CASSFLRGTGLGNTEAFF.